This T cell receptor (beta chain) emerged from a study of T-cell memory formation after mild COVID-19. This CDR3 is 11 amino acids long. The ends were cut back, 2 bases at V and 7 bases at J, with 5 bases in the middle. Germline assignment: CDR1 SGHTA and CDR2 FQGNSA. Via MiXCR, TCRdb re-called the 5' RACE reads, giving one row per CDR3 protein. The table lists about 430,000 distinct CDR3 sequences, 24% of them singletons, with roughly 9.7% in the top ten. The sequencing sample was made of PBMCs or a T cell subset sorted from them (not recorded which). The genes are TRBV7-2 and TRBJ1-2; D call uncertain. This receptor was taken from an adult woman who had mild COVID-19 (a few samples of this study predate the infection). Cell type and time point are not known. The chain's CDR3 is CASSLSVGYTF. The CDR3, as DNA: TGTGCCAGCAGCTTATCTGTTGGCTACACCTTC. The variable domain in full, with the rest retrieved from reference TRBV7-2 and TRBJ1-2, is GAGVSQSPSNKVTEKGKDVELRCDPISGHTALYWYRQSLGQGLEFLIYFQGNSAPDKSGLPSDRFSAERTGGSVSTLTIQRTQQEDSAVYLCASSLSVGYTFGSGTRLTVV.